Many counts were recorded for the clone carrying this TCR beta chain. These data come from a study of blood T cell repertoires in COVID-19. For the study at large: The United States, Italy and Spain were the sources of the acute and convalescent COVID-19 samples. PBMCs, B-cell-depleted T cells, or T cells provided the cDNA or gDNA that made up the material.

Trimming took 3 bases from V and 3 from J; bases not matched to a gene: 7. This CDR3 region has 15 residues. The germline CDR1 and CDR2 sequences are SGHAT and FQNNGV. How the authors handled the data: Amplifying reference gene primers gave estimates of nucleated cell counts. Only in-frame clones appear in the TCRdb table, and some are missing; sequencing was by immunoSEQ multiplex PCR. V and J calls and clone size are copied from that table; D and trimming were computed from the DNA. The profile covers about 140,000 clones, with approximately 80% appearing a single time and over 15% taken by the ten largest.

The chain has TRBV11-2 and TRBJ1-1; 7 bases match TRBD1. This receptor was taken from a man between 50 and 59 years old with acute or convalescent COVID-19. Sequenced material: peripheral blood. The CDR3 nucleotides are TGTGCCAGCAGCTTGACGCCGGGACAGTACACTGAAGCTTTCTTT. Residues: CASSLTPGQYTEAFF.